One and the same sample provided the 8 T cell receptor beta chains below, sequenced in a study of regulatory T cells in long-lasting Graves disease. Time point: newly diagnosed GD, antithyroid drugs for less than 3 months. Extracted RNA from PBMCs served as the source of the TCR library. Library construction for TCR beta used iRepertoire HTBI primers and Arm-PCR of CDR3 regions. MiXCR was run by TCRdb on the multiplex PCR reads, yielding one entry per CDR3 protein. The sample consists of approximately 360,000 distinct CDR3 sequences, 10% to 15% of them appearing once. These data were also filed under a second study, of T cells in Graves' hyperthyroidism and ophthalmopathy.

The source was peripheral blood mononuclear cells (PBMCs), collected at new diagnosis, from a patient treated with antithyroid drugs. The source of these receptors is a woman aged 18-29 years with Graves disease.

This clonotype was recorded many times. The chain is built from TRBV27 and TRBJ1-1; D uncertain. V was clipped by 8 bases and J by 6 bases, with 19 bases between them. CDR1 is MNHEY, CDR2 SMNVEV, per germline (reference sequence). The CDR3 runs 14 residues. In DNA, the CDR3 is TGTGCCAGCCATGGATGGGTTTCAGGTGCTGAAGCTTTCTTT. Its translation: CASHGWVSGAEAFF.

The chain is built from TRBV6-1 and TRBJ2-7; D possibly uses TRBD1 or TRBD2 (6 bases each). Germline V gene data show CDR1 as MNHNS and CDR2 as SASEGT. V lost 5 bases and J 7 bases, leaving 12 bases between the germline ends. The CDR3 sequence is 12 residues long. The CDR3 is CASSRGPQEQYF. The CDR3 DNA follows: TGTGCCAGCAGTCGGGGGCCCCAAGAGCAGTACTTC.

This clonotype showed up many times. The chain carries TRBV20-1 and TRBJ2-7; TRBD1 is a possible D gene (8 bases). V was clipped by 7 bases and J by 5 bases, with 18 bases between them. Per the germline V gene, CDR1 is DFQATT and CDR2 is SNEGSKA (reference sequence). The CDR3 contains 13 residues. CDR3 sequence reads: CSVYRGGLHEQYF. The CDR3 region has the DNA TGCAGTGTCTACAGGGGGGGTTTGCACGAGCAGTACTTC.

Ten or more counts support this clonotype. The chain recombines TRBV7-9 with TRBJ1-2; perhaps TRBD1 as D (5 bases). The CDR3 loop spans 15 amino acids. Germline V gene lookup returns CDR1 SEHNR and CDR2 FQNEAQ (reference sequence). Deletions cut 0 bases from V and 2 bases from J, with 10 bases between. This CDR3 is CASSLAYGGNYGYTF. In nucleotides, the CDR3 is TGTGCCAGCAGCTTAGCTTACGGGGGAAACTATGGCTACACCTTC.

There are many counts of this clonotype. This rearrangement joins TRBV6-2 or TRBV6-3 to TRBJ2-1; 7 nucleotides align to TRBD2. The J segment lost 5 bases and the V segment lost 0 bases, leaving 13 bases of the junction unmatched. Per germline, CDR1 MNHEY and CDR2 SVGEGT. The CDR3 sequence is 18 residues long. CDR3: CASSYSARLAKTDNEQFF. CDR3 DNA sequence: TGTGCCAGCAGTTACTCGGCGCGACTAGCCAAGACCGACAATGAGCAGTTCTTC.

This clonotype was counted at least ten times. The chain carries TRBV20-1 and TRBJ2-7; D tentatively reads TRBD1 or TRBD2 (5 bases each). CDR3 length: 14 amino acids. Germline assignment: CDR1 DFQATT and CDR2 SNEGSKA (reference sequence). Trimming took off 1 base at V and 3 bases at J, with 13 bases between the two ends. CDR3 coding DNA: TGCAGTGCTAGAGCCTGGGACGAAGACTACGAGCAGTACTTC. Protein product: CSARAWDEDYEQYF.

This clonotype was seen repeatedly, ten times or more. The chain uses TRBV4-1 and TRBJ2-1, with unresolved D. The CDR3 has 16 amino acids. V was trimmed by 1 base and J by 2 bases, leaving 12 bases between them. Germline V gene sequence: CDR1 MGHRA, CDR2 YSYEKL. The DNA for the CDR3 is TGCGCCAGCAGCCAAGCCCCTTCGAAAGCCTACAATGAGCAGTTCTTC. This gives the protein CASSQAPSKAYNEQFF.

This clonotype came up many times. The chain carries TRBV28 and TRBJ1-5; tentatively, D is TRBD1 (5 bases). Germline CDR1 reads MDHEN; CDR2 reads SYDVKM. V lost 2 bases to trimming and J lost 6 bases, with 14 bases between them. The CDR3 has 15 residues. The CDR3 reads CASSLTRTGAQPQHF. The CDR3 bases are TGTGCCAGCAGTTTAACGCGTACAGGAGCTCAGCCCCAGCATTTT.